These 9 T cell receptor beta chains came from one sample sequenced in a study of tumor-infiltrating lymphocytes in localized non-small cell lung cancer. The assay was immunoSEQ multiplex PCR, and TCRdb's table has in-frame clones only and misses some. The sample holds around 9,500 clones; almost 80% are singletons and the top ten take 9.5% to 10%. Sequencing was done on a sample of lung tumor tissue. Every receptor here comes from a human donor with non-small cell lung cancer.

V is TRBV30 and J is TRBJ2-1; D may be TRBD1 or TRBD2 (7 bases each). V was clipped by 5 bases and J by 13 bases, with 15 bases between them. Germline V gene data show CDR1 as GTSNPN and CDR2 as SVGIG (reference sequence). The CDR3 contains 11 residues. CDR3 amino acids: CAWGGTAGQFF. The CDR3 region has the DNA TGTGCCTGGGGAGGGACAGCGGGACAGTTCTTC.

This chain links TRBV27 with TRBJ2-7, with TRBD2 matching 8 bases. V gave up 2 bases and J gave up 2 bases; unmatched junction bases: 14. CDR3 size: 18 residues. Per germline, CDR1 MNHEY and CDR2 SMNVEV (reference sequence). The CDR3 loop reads CASSLRPLGAGGPYEQYF. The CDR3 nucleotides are TGTGCCAGCAGTTTACGACCCCTTGGGGCGGGAGGTCCCTACGAGCAGTACTTC.

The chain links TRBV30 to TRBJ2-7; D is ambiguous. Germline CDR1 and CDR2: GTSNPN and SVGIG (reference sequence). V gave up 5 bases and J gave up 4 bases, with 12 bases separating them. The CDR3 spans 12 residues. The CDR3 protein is CAWSGKSYEQYF. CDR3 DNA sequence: TGTGCCTGGTCAGGAAAAAGTTACGAGCAGTACTTC.

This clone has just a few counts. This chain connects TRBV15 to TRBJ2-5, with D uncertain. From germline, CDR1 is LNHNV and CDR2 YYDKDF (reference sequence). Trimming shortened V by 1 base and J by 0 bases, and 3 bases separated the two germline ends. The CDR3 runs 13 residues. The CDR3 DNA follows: TGTGCCACCAGCAGAGGCTACCAAGAGACCCAGTACTTC. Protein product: CATSRGYQETQYF.

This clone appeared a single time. The CDR3 DNA reads as TGCAGCGTTGAAAAGGACAACTCCTACGAGCAGTACTTC. Protein sequence: CSVEKDNSYEQYF. V and J are TRBV29-1 and TRBJ2-7, with a tentative D call TRBD1 (5 bases). The CDR3 contains 13 residues. Germline V gene data show CDR1 as SQVTM and CDR2 as ANQGSEA. V lost 2 bases and J lost 0, with 8 bases in between.

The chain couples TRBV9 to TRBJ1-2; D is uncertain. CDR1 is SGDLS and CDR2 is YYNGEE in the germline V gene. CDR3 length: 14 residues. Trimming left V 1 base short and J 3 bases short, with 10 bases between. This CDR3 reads CASSVSEGDYGYTF. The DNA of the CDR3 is TGTGCCAGCAGCGTATCCGAGGGTGACTATGGCTACACCTTC.

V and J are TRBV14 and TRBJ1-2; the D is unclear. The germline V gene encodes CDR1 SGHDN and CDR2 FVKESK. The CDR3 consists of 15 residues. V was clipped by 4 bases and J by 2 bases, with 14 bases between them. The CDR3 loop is CASSPQPGPNYGYTF. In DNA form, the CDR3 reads TGTGCCAGCAGCCCTCAACCTGGACCCAACTATGGCTACACCTTC.

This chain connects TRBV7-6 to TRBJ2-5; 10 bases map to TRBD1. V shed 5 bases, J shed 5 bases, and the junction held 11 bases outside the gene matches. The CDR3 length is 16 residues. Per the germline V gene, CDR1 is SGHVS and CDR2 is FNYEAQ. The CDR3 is CASSVDTPGQGETQYF. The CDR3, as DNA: TGTGCCAGCAGCGTCGATACGCCGGGACAGGGGGAGACCCAGTACTTC.

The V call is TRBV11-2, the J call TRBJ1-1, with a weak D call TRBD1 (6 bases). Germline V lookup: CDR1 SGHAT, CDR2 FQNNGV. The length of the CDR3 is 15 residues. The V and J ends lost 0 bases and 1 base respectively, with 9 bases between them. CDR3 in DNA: TGTGCCAGCAGCTTAGACGGAGGGGGGAACACTGAAGCTTTCTTT. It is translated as CASSLDGGGNTEAFF.